This T cell receptor (beta chain) was recorded in a study of tumor and adjacent non-tumor tissue in lung cancer. Study findings and constraints: Tumor repertoires had a smaller top 100 clone share than normal lung. Significantly higher TCR diversity was found in tumor than normal lung.

Three rounds of nested PCR, following a modified ARM-PCR protocol, produced the TCRbeta library. TCRdb re-derived calls from the multiplex PCR reads in MiXCR, one entry per CDR3 protein. The top ten clones hold around 16% of a sample with roughly 93,000 distinct CDR3 sequences, less than 80% of them seen once. Germline CDR1 LNHDA, CDR2 SQIVND (reference sequence). The CDR3 covers 14 residues. The template was RNA from unsorted bulk tissue. Donors were chemotherapy-naive, newly diagnosed lung cancer surgical patients in China, August–late 2014. Note on this clonotype: Its antigen is undetermined. This clone may be a read error of a much larger clone one base away.

This chain connects TRBV19 to TRBJ2-3, with 7 bases matching TRBD1. Sequenced material: lung tumor tissue. The TCR originated in a man aged 60 to 69 with non-small cell lung cancer. The DNA for the CDR3 is TGTGCCAGTAGGATGACAGGGAGCACAGATACGCACTATTTT. Translated, it gives CASRMTGSTDTHYF.